This T cell receptor (beta chain) was documented in a study of blood T cell repertoires in COVID-19. Study overall: Acute and convalescent COVID-19 samples came from the United States, Italy and Spain. PBMCs, B-cell-depleted T cells, or T cells were the source of the cDNA or gDNA that made up the material.

Per the original data handling: Amplification of reference gene primers provided the estimated nucleated cell counts. Generated by immunoSEQ multiplex PCR, the TCRdb table keeps only in-frame clones and is missing some. The V and J calls and clone size come from that table; D and trimming were worked out from the DNA. The data contain 150,000 to 200,000 clones, around 87% of them singletons. The CDR3 contains 20 residues. Germline V gene lookup returns CDR1 SNHLY and CDR2 FYNNEI. The trim removed 4 bases at V and 0 bases at J, leaving 12 bases unmatched. The V and J genes are TRBV2 and TRBJ1-6; 10 bases map to TRBD1. The TCR was taken from a man aged 35-49 years with active or convalescent COVID-19. The sequenced material came from peripheral blood. This chain's CDR3 is CASSGRTGGTLGSYNSPLHF. In nucleotides, the CDR3 is TGTGCCAGCAGTGGACGGACAGGGGGGACCCTGGGCTCCTATAATTCACCCCTCCACTTT.